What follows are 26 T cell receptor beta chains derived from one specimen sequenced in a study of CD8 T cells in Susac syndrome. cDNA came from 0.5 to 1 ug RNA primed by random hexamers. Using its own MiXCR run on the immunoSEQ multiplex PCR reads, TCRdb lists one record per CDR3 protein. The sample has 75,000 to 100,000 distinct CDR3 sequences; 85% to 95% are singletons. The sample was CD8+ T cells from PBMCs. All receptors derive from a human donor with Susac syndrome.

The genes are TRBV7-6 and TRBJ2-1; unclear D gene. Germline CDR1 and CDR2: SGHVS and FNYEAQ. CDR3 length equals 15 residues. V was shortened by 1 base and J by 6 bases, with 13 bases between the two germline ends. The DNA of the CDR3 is TGTGCCAGCAGCTTAGAAGGTGTCGGACCCAATGAGCAGTTCTTC. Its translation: CASSLEGVGPNEQFF.

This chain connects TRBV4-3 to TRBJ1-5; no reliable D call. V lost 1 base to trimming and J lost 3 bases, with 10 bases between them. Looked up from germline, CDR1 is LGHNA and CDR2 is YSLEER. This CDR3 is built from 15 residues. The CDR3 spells CASSQAWGTNQPQHF. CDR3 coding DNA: TGCGCCAGCAGCCAAGCTTGGGGAACCAATCAGCCCCAGCATTTT.

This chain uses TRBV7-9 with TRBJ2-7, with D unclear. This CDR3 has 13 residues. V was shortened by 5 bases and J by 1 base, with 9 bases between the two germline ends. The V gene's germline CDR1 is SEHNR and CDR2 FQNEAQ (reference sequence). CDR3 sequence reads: CASSDVISYEQYF. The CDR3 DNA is TGTGCCAGCAGCGACGTGATATCCTACGAGCAGTACTTC.

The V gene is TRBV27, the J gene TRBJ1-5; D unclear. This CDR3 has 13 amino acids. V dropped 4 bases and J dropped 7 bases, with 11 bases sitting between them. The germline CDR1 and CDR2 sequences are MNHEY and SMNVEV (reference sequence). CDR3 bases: TGTGCCAGCAGTTACGGGTTAGGACAGCCCCAGCATTTT. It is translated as CASSYGLGQPQHF.

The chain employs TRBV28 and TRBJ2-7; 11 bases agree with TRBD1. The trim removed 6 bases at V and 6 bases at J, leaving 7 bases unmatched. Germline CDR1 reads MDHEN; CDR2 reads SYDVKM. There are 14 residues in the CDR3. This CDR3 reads CASSLTGTGGEQYF. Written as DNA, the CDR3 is TGTGCCAGCAGCCTGACCGGGACAGGGGGCGAGCAGTACTTC.

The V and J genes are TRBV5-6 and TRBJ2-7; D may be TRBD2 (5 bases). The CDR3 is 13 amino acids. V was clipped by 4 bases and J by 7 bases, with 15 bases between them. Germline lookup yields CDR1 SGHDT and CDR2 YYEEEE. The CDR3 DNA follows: TGTGCCAGCAGCCTCCCCCATGAGGGTGAGCAGTACTTC. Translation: CASSLPHEGEQYF.

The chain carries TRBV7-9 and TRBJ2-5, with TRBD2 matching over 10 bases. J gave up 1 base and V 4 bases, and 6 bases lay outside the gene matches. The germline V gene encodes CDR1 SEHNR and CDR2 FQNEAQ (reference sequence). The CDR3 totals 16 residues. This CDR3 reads CASSSETSGFQETQYF. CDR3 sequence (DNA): TGTGCCAGCAGCTCCGAGACTAGCGGGTTCCAAGAGACCCAGTACTTC.

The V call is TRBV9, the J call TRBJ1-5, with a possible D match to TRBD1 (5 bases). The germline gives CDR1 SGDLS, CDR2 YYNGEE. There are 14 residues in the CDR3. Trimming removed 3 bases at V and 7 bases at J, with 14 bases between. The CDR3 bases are TGTGCCAGCAGCGAACAGGATTTCGGCCAGCCCCAGCATTTT. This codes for CASSEQDFGQPQHF.

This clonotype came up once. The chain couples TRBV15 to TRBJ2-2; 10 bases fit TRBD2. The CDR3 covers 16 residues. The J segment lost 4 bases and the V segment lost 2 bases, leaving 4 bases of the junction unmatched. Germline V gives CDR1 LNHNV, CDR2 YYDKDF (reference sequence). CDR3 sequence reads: CATSRLAGEPTGELFF. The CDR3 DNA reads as TGTGCCACCAGCAGACTAGCGGGAGAACCCACCGGGGAGCTGTTTTTT.

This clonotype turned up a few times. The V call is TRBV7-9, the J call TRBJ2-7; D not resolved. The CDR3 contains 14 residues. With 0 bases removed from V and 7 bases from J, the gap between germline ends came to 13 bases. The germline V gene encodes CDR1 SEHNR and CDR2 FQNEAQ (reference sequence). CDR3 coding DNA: TGTGCCAGCAGCTTAGCGACTCAAGCAGTGGAGCAGTACTTC. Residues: CASSLATQAVEQYF.

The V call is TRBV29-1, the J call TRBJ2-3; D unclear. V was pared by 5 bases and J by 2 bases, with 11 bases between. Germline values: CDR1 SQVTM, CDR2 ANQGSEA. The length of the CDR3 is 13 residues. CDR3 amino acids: CSVLDGSTDTQYF. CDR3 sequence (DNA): TGCAGCGTTCTGGATGGCTCCACAGATACGCAGTATTTT.

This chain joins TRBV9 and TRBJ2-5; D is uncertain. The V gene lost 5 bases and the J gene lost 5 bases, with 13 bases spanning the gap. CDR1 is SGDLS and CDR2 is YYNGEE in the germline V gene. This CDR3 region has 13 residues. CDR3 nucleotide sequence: TGTGCCAGCAGTGCCAGAGGTTGGGAGACCCAGTACTTC. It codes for CASSARGWETQYF.

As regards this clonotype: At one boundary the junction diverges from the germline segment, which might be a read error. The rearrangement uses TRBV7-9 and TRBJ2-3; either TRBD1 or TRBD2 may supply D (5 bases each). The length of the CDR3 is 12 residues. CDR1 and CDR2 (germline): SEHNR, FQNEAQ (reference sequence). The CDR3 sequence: CASSLTWDRSDF. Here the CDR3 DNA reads TGTGCCAGCAGCTTAACCTGGGACCGAAGTGATTTT. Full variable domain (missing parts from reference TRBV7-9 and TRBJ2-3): DTGVSQNPRHKITKRGQNVTFRCDPISEHNRLYWYRQTLGQGPEFLTYFQNEAQLEKSRLLSDRFSAERPKGSFSTLEIQRTEQGDSAMYLCASSLTWDRSDFGPGTRLTVL.

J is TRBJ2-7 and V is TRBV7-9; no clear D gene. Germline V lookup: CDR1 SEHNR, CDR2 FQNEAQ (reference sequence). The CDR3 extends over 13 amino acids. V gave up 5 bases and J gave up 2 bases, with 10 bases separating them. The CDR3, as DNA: TGTGCCAGCAGCGAAGAAGGGACCTACGAGCAGTACTTC. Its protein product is CASSEEGTYEQYF.

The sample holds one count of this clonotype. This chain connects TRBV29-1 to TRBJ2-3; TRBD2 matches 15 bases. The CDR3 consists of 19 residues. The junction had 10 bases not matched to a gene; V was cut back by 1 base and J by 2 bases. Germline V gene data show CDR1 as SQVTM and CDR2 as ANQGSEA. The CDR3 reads CSVEGGLAGGLPVTDTQYF. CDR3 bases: TGCAGCGTTGAAGGGGGACTAGCGGGAGGCCTGCCGGTCACAGATACGCAGTATTTT.

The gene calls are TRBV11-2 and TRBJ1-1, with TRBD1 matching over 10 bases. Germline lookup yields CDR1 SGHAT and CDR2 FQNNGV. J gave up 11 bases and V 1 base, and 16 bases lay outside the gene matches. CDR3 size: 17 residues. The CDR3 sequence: CASSLVGTGALSDSAFF. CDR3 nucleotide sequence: TGTGCCAGCAGCTTAGTAGGGACAGGGGCCCTGTCGGATTCTGCTTTCTTT.

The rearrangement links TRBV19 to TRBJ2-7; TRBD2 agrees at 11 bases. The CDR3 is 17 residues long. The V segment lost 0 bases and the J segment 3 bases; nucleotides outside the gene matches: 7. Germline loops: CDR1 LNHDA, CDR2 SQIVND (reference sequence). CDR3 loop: CASSIDHGTSGYYEQYF. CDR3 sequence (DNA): TGTGCCAGTAGTATAGACCACGGGACTAGCGGATACTACGAGCAGTACTTC.

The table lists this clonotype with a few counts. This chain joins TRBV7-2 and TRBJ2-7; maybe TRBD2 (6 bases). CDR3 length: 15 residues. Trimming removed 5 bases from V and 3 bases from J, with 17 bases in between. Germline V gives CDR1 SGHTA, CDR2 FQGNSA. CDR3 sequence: CASSALDRGNYEQYF. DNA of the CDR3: TGTGCCAGCAGCGCCCTTGATCGGGGGAACTACGAGCAGTACTTC. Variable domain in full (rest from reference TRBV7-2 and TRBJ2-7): GAGVSQSPSNKVTEKGKDVELRCDPISGHTALYWYRQSLGQGLEFLIYFQGNSAPDKSGLPSDRFSAERTGGSVSTLTIQRTQQEDSAVYLCASSALDRGNYEQYFGPGTRLTVT.

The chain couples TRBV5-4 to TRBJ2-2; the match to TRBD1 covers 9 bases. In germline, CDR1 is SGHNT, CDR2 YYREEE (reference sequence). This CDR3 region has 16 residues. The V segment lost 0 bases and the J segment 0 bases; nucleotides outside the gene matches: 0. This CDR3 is CASSLGDRANTGELFF. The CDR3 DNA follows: TGTGCCAGCAGCTTGGGGGACAGGGCGAACACCGGGGAGCTGTTTTTT.

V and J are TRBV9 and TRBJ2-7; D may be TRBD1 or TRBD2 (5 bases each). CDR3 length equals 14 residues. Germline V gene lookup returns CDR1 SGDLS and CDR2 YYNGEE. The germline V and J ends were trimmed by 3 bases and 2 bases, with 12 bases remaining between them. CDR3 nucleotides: TGTGCCAGCAGCGCACGGGGCTTAACCTACGAGCAGTACTTC. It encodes CASSARGLTYEQYF. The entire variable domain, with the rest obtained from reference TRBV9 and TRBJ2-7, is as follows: DSGVTQTPKHLITATGQRVTLRCSPRSGDLSVYWYQQSLDQGLQFLIQYYNGEERAKGNILERFSAQQFPDLHSELNLSSLELGDSALYFCASSARGLTYEQYFGPGTRLTVT.

CDR3 protein: CASSLKTGLQETQYF. CDR3 coding DNA: TGTGCCAGCAGTTTAAAGACAGGCCTACAAGAGACCCAGTACTTC. The V and J genes are TRBV12-3 or TRBV12-4 and TRBJ2-5; possible D gene TRBD1, 6 bases. V lost 2 bases and J 2 bases, leaving 12 bases between the germline ends. The CDR3 consists of 15 residues.

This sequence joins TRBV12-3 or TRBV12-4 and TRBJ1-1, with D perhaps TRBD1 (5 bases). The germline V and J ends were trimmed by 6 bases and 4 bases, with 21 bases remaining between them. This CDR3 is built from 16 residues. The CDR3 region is CASRHKGFPVGTEAFF. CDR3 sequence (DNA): TGTGCCAGCAGACATAAGGGGTTCCCGGTAGGCACTGAAGCTTTCTTT.

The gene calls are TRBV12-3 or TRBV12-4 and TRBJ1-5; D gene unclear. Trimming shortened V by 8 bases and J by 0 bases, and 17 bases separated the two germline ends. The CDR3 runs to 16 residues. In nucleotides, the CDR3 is TGTGCCAGCCCCTTAGGCAGGAGATATAGCAATCAGCCCCAGCATTTT. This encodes CASPLGRRYSNQPQHF.

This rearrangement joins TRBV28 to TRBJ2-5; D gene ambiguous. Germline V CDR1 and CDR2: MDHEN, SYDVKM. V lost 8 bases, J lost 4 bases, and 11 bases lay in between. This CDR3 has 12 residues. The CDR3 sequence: CASGPPGETQYF. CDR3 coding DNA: TGTGCCAGCGGGCCCCCGGGAGAGACCCAGTACTTC.

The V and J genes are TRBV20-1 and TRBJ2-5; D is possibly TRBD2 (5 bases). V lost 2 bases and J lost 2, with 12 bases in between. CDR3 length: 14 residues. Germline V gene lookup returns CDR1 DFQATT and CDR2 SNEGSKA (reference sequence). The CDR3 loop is CSARSGEAQETQYF. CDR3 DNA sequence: TGCAGTGCTAGATCCGGGGAAGCTCAAGAGACCCAGTACTTC.

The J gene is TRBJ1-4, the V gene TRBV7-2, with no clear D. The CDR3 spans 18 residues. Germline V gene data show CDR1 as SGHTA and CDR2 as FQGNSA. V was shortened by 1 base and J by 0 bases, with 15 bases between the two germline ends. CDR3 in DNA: TGTGCCAGCAGCTTAGAGTGGGCTAACAGTGCAACTAATGAAAAACTGTTTTTT. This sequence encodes CASSLEWANSATNEKLFF.